These 10 T cell receptor beta chains were all obtained from the same sample, sequenced in a study of CD8+CD57+ T cells in acquired aplastic anemia. CDR3 and TCR beta VDJ profiling relied on a genomic DNA template. Each CDR3 protein is one row after TCRdb ran MiXCR on the reads. This sample has around 180,000 distinct CDR3 sequences, with around 60% found just once. The material sequenced was sorted CD4+, CD8+, or CD8+CD57+ T cells (not recorded which) from PBMCs. These receptors originate from a human donor in good health.

The rearrangement uses TRBV9 and TRBJ2-6; D not resolved. CDR3 size: 15 residues. The V end lost 1 base, the J end lost 0 bases, and 5 bases lay between the germline ends. Germline V gives CDR1 SGDLS, CDR2 YYNGEE. The CDR3 spells CASSVPYSGANVLTF. The DNA for the CDR3 is TGTGCCAGCAGCGTACCTTACTCTGGGGCCAACGTCCTGACTTTC.

The genes are TRBV10-1 and TRBJ2-3; 9 bases agree with TRBD2. The CDR3 runs to 18 residues. Trimming cost V 2 bases and J 0 bases; bases outside gene matches: 9. Germline V gene sequence: CDR1 WNHNN, CDR2 SYGVQD (reference sequence). The CDR3 DNA sequence: TGCGCCAGCAGTGAGGGGTCTAGCGGGACAACAAGCACAGATACGCAGTATTTT. It yields the protein CASSEGSSGTTSTDTQYF.

This chain joins TRBV6-5 and TRBJ2-2; D is unresolved. This CDR3 has 14 residues. Between the trimmed V and J ends, which lost 0 bases and 1 base, there was a span of 3 bases. Germline loops: CDR1 MNHEY, CDR2 SVGAGI. The CDR3 DNA reads as TGTGCCAGCAGTTACTCTGGGAACACCGGGGAGCTGTTTTTT. Its protein is CASSYSGNTGELFF.

V and J are TRBV7-8 and TRBJ2-1; D possibly uses TRBD1 or TRBD2 (6 bases each). V was pared by 6 bases and J by 8 bases, with 14 bases between. Germline CDR1 and CDR2: SGHVS and FQNEAQ. The CDR3 is 13 residues long. The CDR3 nucleotides are TGTGCCAGCAGGGAGGGGGTAAGCTATGAGCAGTTCTTC. Translated: CASREGVSYEQFF.

There are many counts of this clonotype. The DNA for the CDR3 is TGTGCCAGCAGCTGGACTAGCGGGAGTAGCGAGCAGTACTTC. Its protein product is CASSWTSGSSEQYF. The J gene is TRBJ2-7, the V gene TRBV7-6, with TRBD2 identical over 13 bases. This CDR3 comprises 14 residues. With V trimmed by 4 bases and J by 6 bases, 3 bases remained unmatched. CDR1 SGHVS and CDR2 FNYEAQ come from the germline V gene.

The V gene is TRBV6-6, the J gene TRBJ2-7; D is ambiguous. This CDR3 is 13 amino acids long. V was shortened by 2 bases and J by 3 bases, with 8 bases between the two germline ends. Germline lookup yields CDR1 MNHNY and CDR2 SVGAGI (reference sequence). The CDR3 bases are TGTGCCAGCAGTTACACAACCAACTACGAGCAGTACTTC. Protein sequence: CASSYTTNYEQYF.

The chain recombines TRBV7-2 with TRBJ1-1; 9 positions agree with TRBD1. J was trimmed by 7 bases and V by 6 bases; bases with no gene match: 9. CDR3 length: 14 amino acids. Germline CDR1 reads SGHTA; CDR2 reads FQGNSA. The CDR3 coding sequence is TGTGCCAGCAGGCAAACAGGGGGCGAGGGTGAAGCTTTCTTT. It yields the protein CASRQTGGEGEAFF.

This clonotype was counted ten times or more. The rearrangement links TRBV7-3 to TRBJ2-1, with 7 positions matching TRBD2. The CDR3 sequence is 16 residues long. Per germline, CDR1 SGHTA and CDR2 FQGTGA. The V and J ends lost 6 bases and 1 base, in that order; junction bases with no gene match: 9. The CDR3 here is CASSKGGSWSYNEQFF. The CDR3 coding sequence is TGTGCCAGCAGTAAAGGCGGGAGTTGGTCCTACAATGAGCAGTTCTTC.

This rearrangement joins TRBV28 to TRBJ2-1, with 7 bases fitting TRBD2. CDR1 and CDR2 (germline): MDHEN, SYDVKM. Trimming took 6 bases from V and 0 from J; bases not matched to a gene: 5. CDR3 size: 15 residues. The CDR3, as DNA: TGTGCCAGCAGCACCCCGGGGGGCTCCTACAATGAGCAGTTCTTC. Protein product: CASSTPGGSYNEQFF.

This clonotype was counted many times. V gene TRBV14 combines with J gene TRBJ2-7; no definite D call. The V gene lost 3 bases and the J gene lost 4 bases, with 7 bases spanning the gap. The germline V gene has CDR1 SGHDN and CDR2 FVKESK. This CDR3 region has 12 residues. DNA for the CDR3: TGTGCCAGCAGCCATCTTTATTACGAGCAGTACTTC. This gives the protein CASSHLYYEQYF.